One sample yielded the 31 T cell receptor beta chains listed below, sequenced in a study of blood T cell repertoires in COVID-19. Clones were read by immunoSEQ multiplex PCR, and TCRdb kept only the in-frame ones, dropping some. The table records more than 200,000 clones, around nine tenths of them present only once. The specimen sequenced was PBMCs or T cells enriched from blood (not recorded which). The origin of the receptors is a woman between 45 and 60 years old who had recovered from COVID-19.

The rearrangement uses TRBV5-8 and TRBJ2-5; TRBD1 aligns across 7 bases. Trimming cost V 0 bases and J 5 bases; bases outside gene matches: 13. The germline CDR1 and CDR2 sequences are SGHTS and YDEGEE. The CDR3 contains 17 residues. Here the CDR3 reads CASSLGDKGARGETQYF. The CDR3 nucleotides are TGTGCCAGCAGCTTGGGGGACAAGGGGGCGCGTGGGGAGACCCAGTACTTC.

The chain joins TRBV4-2 to TRBJ2-7; D is possibly TRBD2 (5 bases). The V and J ends lost 4 bases and 3 bases respectively, with 16 bases between them. This CDR3 has 15 amino acids. Germline-derived CDR1 and CDR2 are LGHNA and YNFKEQ. The CDR3 coding sequence is TGTGCCAGCAGCCGACGGCCCCGGGAACTCTACGAGCAGTACTTC. Translated: CASSRRPRELYEQYF.

The rearrangement uses TRBV12-3 or TRBV12-4 and TRBJ1-1; D remains ambiguous. This CDR3 is built from 13 residues. V was shortened by 2 bases and J by 3 bases, with 7 bases between the two germline ends. The CDR3 protein is CASSLYSDTEAFF. CDR3 nucleotides: TGTGCCAGCAGTTTATACTCGGACACTGAAGCTTTCTTT.

This chain links TRBV5-1 with TRBJ2-3, with D perhaps TRBD2 (6 bases). The V end lost 4 bases, the J end lost 2 bases, and 11 bases lay between the germline ends. The V gene's germline CDR1 is SGHRS and CDR2 YFSETQ. The CDR3 runs to 14 residues. The DNA for the CDR3 is TGCGCCAGCAGCGCGGGACTTAACACAGATACGCAGTATTTT. It codes for CASSAGLNTDTQYF. Full variable domain (outside the CDR3, taken from reference TRBV5-1 and TRBJ2-3): KAGVTQTPRYLIKTRGQQVTLSCSPISGHRSVSWYQQTPGQGLQFLFEYFSETQRNKGNFPGRFSGRQFSNSRSEMNVSTLELGDSALYLCASSAGLNTDTQYFGPGTRLTVL.

This clone has only one observation. The CDR3 nucleotides read TGTGCCAGCAGTCCCCTCGGCACAGATACGCAGTATTTT. Translated, it gives CASSPLGTDTQYF. This rearrangement joins TRBV27 to TRBJ2-3; D unresolved. Trimming pared 5 bases from V and 1 base from J, leaving 7 bases between. The CDR3 spans 13 residues. From germline, CDR1 is MNHEY and CDR2 SMNVEV (reference sequence).

This chain joins TRBV5-8 and TRBJ2-7, with 12 bases matching TRBD2. The trim removed 3 bases at V and 3 bases at J, leaving 4 bases unmatched. This CDR3 spans 15 amino acids. The V gene's germline CDR1 is SGHTS and CDR2 YDEGEE. The CDR3, as DNA: TGTGCCAGCAGCTCACGACTAGCGGGAGTCTACGAGCAGTACTTC. This codes for CASSSRLAGVYEQYF.

The V call is TRBV5-4, the J call TRBJ2-5; TRBD1 agrees at 9 bases. From germline, CDR1 is SGHNT and CDR2 YYREEE (reference sequence). V trimming: 5 bases; J trimming: 5 bases; junction bases outside the gene matches: 7. The CDR3 totals 14 residues. Written as DNA, the CDR3 is TGTGCCAGCAGTTCGACAGGGGGAGGGGAGACCCAGTACTTC. Its protein is CASSSTGGGETQYF.

The J gene is TRBJ1-2, the V gene TRBV4-3, with 7 bases matching TRBD1. V lost 4 bases to trimming and J lost 5 bases; unmatched junction nucleotides: 16. The CDR3 is 17 residues long. CDR1 is LGHNA, CDR2 YSLEER, per germline. The CDR3 loop reads CASSPRRIQGRGYGYTF. The CDR3 coding sequence is TGCGCCAGCAGCCCGAGACGCATACAGGGGAGAGGTTATGGCTACACCTTC.

This chain uses TRBV20-1 with TRBJ1-2; D is unclear. Germline values: CDR1 DFQATT, CDR2 SNEGSKA (reference sequence). This CDR3 is 15 amino acids long. Trimming pared 3 bases from V and 4 bases from J, leaving 18 bases between. CDR3: CSASFPTTDLYGYTF. The CDR3 nucleotides are TGCAGTGCTAGTTTTCCGACAACAGATCTCTATGGCTACACCTTC.

The genes are TRBV7-2 and TRBJ2-7; 7 bases are shared with TRBD2. J was trimmed by 4 bases and V by 4 bases; bases with no gene match: 7. This CDR3 spans 14 amino acids. Per germline, CDR1 SGHTA and CDR2 FQGNSA. The CDR3 spells CASSSGTTLYEQYF. CDR3 coding DNA: TGTGCCAGCAGCTCCGGGACTACCCTGTACGAGCAGTACTTC.

The J gene is TRBJ2-5, the V gene TRBV15; 14 bases map to TRBD2. J was trimmed by 5 bases and V by 0 bases; bases with no gene match: 5. Germline CDR1 and CDR2: LNHNV and YYDKDF (reference sequence). The CDR3 length is 17 residues. The CDR3 DNA reads as TGTGCCACCAGCAGAGATAAGGGACTAGCGGGAGCGGAGACCCAGTACTTC. Translation gives CATSRDKGLAGAETQYF.

This clone showed up just a few times. This chain connects TRBV11-2 to TRBJ2-7, with D perhaps matching TRBD1 (6 bases). The CDR3 consists of 15 residues. V shed 5 bases and J shed 3 bases, with 17 bases lying between them. Germline-derived CDR1 and CDR2 are SGHAT and FQNNGV. DNA for the CDR3: TGTGCCAGCAGCCCCGGTGATCCAGGGGACTACGAGCAGTACTTC. Its protein is CASSPGDPGDYEQYF.

This clone showed up many times. The genes are TRBV11-2 and TRBJ2-7, with TRBD2 matching 13 bases. This CDR3 is built from 16 residues. V dropped 3 bases and J dropped 7; count of bases not matched to a gene: 9. Per the germline V gene, CDR1 is SGHAT and CDR2 is FQNNGV. CDR3 region: CASSFSGLAGVGEQYF. In nucleotides, the CDR3 is TGTGCCAGCAGCTTTAGCGGACTAGCGGGAGTGGGTGAGCAGTACTTC.

The chain combines TRBV28 with TRBJ1-3; 9 bases are a match to TRBD1. CDR1 and CDR2 (germline): MDHEN, SYDVKM. J gave up 4 bases and V 6 bases, and 7 bases lay outside the gene matches. The CDR3 contains 15 residues. This CDR3 is CASRGQGSTGNTIYF. The CDR3 DNA reads TGTGCCAGCAGGGGACAGGGAAGCACCGGAAACACCATATATTTT.

This chain uses TRBV2 with TRBJ2-7, with a possible D match to TRBD1 (5 bases). Germline V lookup: CDR1 SNHLY, CDR2 FYNNEI. CDR3 size: 14 residues. V was clipped by 6 bases and J by 2 bases, with 14 bases between them. This CDR3 reads CASRVGEGPYEQYF. CDR3 DNA: TGTGCCAGCAGAGTAGGGGAAGGACCCTACGAGCAGTACTTC. The variable domain in full, with the rest retrieved from reference TRBV2 and TRBJ2-7, is EPEVTQTPSHQVTQMGQEVILRCVPISNHLYFYWYRQILGQKVEFLVSFYNNEISEKSEIFDDQFSVERPDGSNFTLKIRSTKLEDSAMYFCASRVGEGPYEQYFGPGTRLTVT.

This rearrangement joins TRBV5-5 to TRBJ2-3; 9 nucleotides match TRBD1. CDR1 is SGHKS, CDR2 YYEKEE, per germline (reference sequence). The CDR3 length is 15 residues. J gave up 4 bases and V 6 bases, and 9 bases lay outside the gene matches. CDR3 nucleotides: TGTGCCAGCACCACCGGGACAGGGTATGCAGATACGCAGTATTTT. Protein sequence: CASTTGTGYADTQYF.

The rearrangement uses TRBV5-6 and TRBJ2-7; 10 nucleotides line up with TRBD1. This CDR3 has 14 residues. Trimming removed 8 bases from V and 5 bases from J; junction bases left unmatched: 10. Germline V lookup: CDR1 SGHDT, CDR2 YYEEEE. DNA of the CDR3: TGTGCCAGTATTAGGACAGGGGGTAACAACGAGCAGTACTTC. Its translation: CASIRTGGNNEQYF. The full variable domain, its missing parts supplied by reference TRBV5-6 and TRBJ2-7, is DAGVTQSPTHLIKTRGQQVTLRCSPKSGHDTVSWYQQALGQGPQFIFQYYEEEERQRGNFPDRFSGHQFPNYSSELNVNALLLGDSALYLCASIRTGGNNEQYFGPGTRLTVT.

This sequence joins TRBV3-1 (or the pseudogene TRBV3-2) and TRBJ1-5; unclear D gene. This CDR3 region has 15 residues. Germline CDR1 is LGHDT and CDR2 is YNNKEL (reference sequence). Trimming stripped 4 bases from V and 1 base from J, with 11 bases between. CDR3 bases: TGTGCCAGCAGCCCGATCGGCGGGAGCAATCAGCCCCAGCATTTT. Its protein is CASSPIGGSNQPQHF.

The gene calls are TRBV18 and TRBJ2-1; TRBD1 matches at 8 bases. Germline lookup yields CDR1 KGHSH and CDR2 LQKENI. CDR3 size: 15 residues. Losses at the gene ends were 3 bases for V and 6 bases for J; bases not matched to a gene: 7. This chain's CDR3 is CASSPVPQGANEQFF. Written as DNA, the CDR3 is TGTGCCAGCTCACCTGTACCCCAGGGGGCCAATGAGCAGTTCTTC.

The CDR3 reads CASSSGQGTGYEQYF. The CDR3 DNA follows: TGTGCCAGCAGCTCCGGACAGGGTACTGGCTACGAGCAGTACTTC. This chain connects TRBV28 to TRBJ2-7; 8 bases map to TRBD1. The CDR3 runs 15 residues. Losses at the gene ends were 6 bases for V and 3 bases for J; bases not matched to a gene: 10. CDR1 MDHEN and CDR2 SYDVKM come from the germline V gene.

Only a few counts were recorded for this clone. The chain links TRBV11-1 to TRBJ1-1; perhaps TRBD1 as D (5 bases). This CDR3 has 13 residues. V shed 5 bases and J shed 1 base, with 8 bases lying between them. Germline V gene data show CDR1 as SGHAT and CDR2 as FQDESV (reference sequence). In nucleotides, the CDR3 is TGTGCCAGCAGCCTACAGGCGAACACTGAAGCTTTCTTT. It encodes CASSLQANTEAFF.

Only one count was recorded for this clone. The rearrangement joins TRBV6-2 or TRBV6-3 to TRBJ2-3; possible D gene TRBD2, 5 bases. Trimming shortened V by 4 bases and J by 7 bases, and 18 bases separated the two germline ends. CDR3 length equals 15 residues. From germline, CDR1 is MNHEY and CDR2 SVGEGT. The chain's CDR3 is CASSSSAEDFNTQYF. The CDR3 nucleotides are TGTGCCAGCAGTTCTTCAGCGGAGGACTTTAATACGCAGTATTTT.

This chain connects TRBV10-3 to TRBJ1-5; tentative D call: TRBD1 (5 bases). Trimming took 1 base from V and 5 from J, leaving 18 bases between them. CDR3 length: 17 residues. Looked up from germline, CDR1 is ENHRY and CDR2 is SYGVKD. CDR3: CAISEFGGGQIDQPQHF. As DNA, the CDR3 is TGTGCCATCAGTGAGTTTGGCGGGGGTCAAATCGATCAGCCCCAGCATTTT.

The chain recombines TRBV15 with TRBJ1-2; 8 positions match TRBD1. The length of the CDR3 is 14 residues. The V segment lost 4 bases and the J segment 3 bases; nucleotides outside the gene matches: 4. Germline loops: CDR1 LNHNV, CDR2 YYDKDF (reference sequence). The CDR3 nucleotides are TGTGCCACCAGCAAGGGACAGGCGGACTATGGCTACACCTTC. Amino acid sequence: CATSKGQADYGYTF.

V gene TRBV9 combines with J gene TRBJ2-5; possibly TRBD2 for D (5 bases). Germline lookup yields CDR1 SGDLS and CDR2 YYNGEE. V lost 2 bases to trimming and J lost 7 bases, with 12 bases between them. The CDR3 extends over 13 amino acids. Written as DNA, the CDR3 is TGTGCCAGCAGCGTGACGAACGAGGGGACCCAGTACTTC. Its translation: CASSVTNEGTQYF.

A few counts support this clone. The CDR3 protein is CASTGSMGRDEQFF. CDR3 coding DNA: TGTGCCAGCACCGGGTCGATGGGGAGGGATGAGCAGTTCTTC. This chain joins TRBV27 and TRBJ2-1; 7 bases line up with TRBD2. This CDR3 contains 14 residues. With 7 bases clipped from V and 8 bases from J, the junction kept 11 bases outside the gene matches. CDR1 MNHEY and CDR2 SMNVEV come from the germline V gene (reference sequence).

The gene calls are TRBV7-6 and TRBJ2-2; D unresolved. The germline gives CDR1 SGHVS, CDR2 FNYEAQ. V was clipped by 3 bases and J by 5 bases, with 10 bases between them. The CDR3 is 14 amino acids. CDR3 loop: CASSFTYRTGELFF. CDR3 DNA sequence: TGTGCCAGCAGCTTTACCTACCGTACCGGGGAGCTGTTTTTT.

V and J are TRBV12-3 or TRBV12-4 and TRBJ1-1; 9 positions agree with TRBD1. The CDR3 is made up of 13 amino acids. Losses at the gene ends were 7 bases for V and 4 bases for J; bases not matched to a gene: 4. The CDR3 spells CASTVQGATEAFF. In DNA form, the CDR3 reads TGTGCCAGCACCGTACAGGGGGCCACTGAAGCTTTCTTT.

J is TRBJ2-2 and V is TRBV2; TRBD2 matches at 9 bases. The trim removed 2 bases at V and 6 bases at J, leaving 7 bases unmatched. The CDR3 has 16 residues. Per germline, CDR1 SNHLY and CDR2 FYNNEI. The CDR3 DNA sequence: TGTGCCAGCAGTGAATGGCGCGGGAGGGCCCCCGGGGAGCTGTTTTTT. This codes for CASSEWRGRAPGELFF.

V gene TRBV29-1 combines with J gene TRBJ2-3, with TRBD1 matching over 9 bases. Germline V gene sequence: CDR1 SQVTM, CDR2 ANQGSEA. V lost 4 bases and J lost 3; bases outside the gene matches: 20. The CDR3 runs to 19 residues. DNA for the CDR3: TGCAGCGTTGCACACCAAAATACCTTGACAGGGGGTAGGACAGATACGCAGTATTTT. It codes for CSVAHQNTLTGGRTDTQYF.

V usage is TRBV28 and J usage is TRBJ1-2; tentative D call: TRBD1 (5 bases). Germline CDR1 is MDHEN and CDR2 is SYDVKM. V lost 7 bases to trimming and J lost 1 base, with 16 bases between them. CDR3 length equals 15 residues. CDR3 amino acids: CASTPGGVNNYGYTF. CDR3 bases: TGTGCCAGCACCCCGGGGGGGGTTAATAACTATGGCTACACCTTC.